One and the same sample provided the 21 T cell receptor beta chains below, sequenced in a study of immune evolution from preneoplasia to lung adenocarcinoma. The protocol was immunoSEQ multiplex PCR, while the TCRdb copy is restricted to in-frame clones and leaves out a portion. This table holds about 9,900 clones, more than 70% found once. The sequenced material came from FFPE invasive lung adenocarcinoma tissue. The receptor set was obtained from a person between 70 and 80 years old with invasive lung adenocarcinoma. Some clones in this sample may be carry-over from other donors' samples.

The rearrangement links TRBV7-8 to TRBJ2-1, with 8 bases matching TRBD2. Germline CDR1 SGHVS, CDR2 FQNEAQ. V lost 4 bases, J lost 7 bases, and 21 bases stayed unmatched. The length of the CDR3 is 19 residues. In DNA, the CDR3 is TGTGCCAGCAGCTCCTTAACACTAAGACTAGCGTCCCATCCGAATGAGCAGTTCTTC. Translated, it gives CASSSLTLRLASHPNEQFF.

The V call is TRBV28, the J call TRBJ2-7, with TRBD1 matching over 8 bases. V shed 3 bases and J 0 bases; nucleotides not matched to a gene: 7. Per germline, CDR1 MDHEN and CDR2 SYDVKM. This CDR3 contains 16 residues. The CDR3 sequence is CASSFSGQVSSYEQYF. CDR3 nucleotide sequence: TGTGCCAGCAGTTTCTCGGGACAGGTGAGCTCCTACGAGCAGTACTTC.

V usage is TRBV27 and J usage is TRBJ2-3, with 7 bases identical to TRBD1. Per germline, CDR1 MNHEY and CDR2 SMNVEV (reference sequence). The junction had 8 bases not matched to a gene; V was cut back by 7 bases and J by 4 bases. The CDR3 is made up of 14 amino acids. CDR3 DNA: TGTGCCAGCAAGAGAGGACAGGTGCCAGATACGCAGTATTTT. Its protein product is CASKRGQVPDTQYF.

The rearrangement links TRBV27 to TRBJ2-1; 7 bases match TRBD1. The germline V gene encodes CDR1 MNHEY and CDR2 SMNVEV (reference sequence). This CDR3 has 17 amino acids. J gave up 1 base and V 6 bases, and 12 bases lay outside the gene matches. The CDR3 loop is CASSRPTGFGSYNEQFF. The CDR3 DNA reads TGTGCCAGCAGCAGACCGACAGGGTTTGGTTCCTACAATGAGCAGTTCTTC.

CDR3 DNA sequence: TGTGCCAGCAGCCCCCGGAACGCTAACTATGGCTACACCTTC. As protein: CASSPRNANYGYTF. This chain joins TRBV7-8 and TRBJ1-2; D gene uncertain. The CDR3 contains 14 residues. With 5 bases removed from V and 0 bases from J, the gap between germline ends came to 10 bases. The V gene's germline CDR1 is SGHVS and CDR2 FQNEAQ.

This rearrangement joins TRBV28 to TRBJ1-1; the D is unclear. Germline loops: CDR1 MDHEN, CDR2 SYDVKM. Trimming cost V 5 bases and J 4 bases, with 8 bases left between them. The CDR3 length is 12 residues. CDR3 coding DNA: TGTGCCAGCAGTCGTCAGGTCACTGAAGCTTTCTTT. It translates to CASSRQVTEAFF. The variable domain in full, with the rest retrieved from reference TRBV28 and TRBJ1-1, is DVKVTQSSRYLVKRTGEKVFLECVQDMDHENMFWYRQDPGLGLRLIYFSYDVKMKEKGDIPEGYSVSREKKERFSLILESASTNQTSMYLCASSRQVTEAFFGQGTRLTVV.

This clone was seen once. The genes are TRBV7-3 and TRBJ1-2; 8 nucleotides match TRBD1. Germline V gene sequence: CDR1 SGHTA, CDR2 FQGTGA. CDR3 length: 16 residues. V was clipped by 4 bases and J by 5 bases; unmatched bases: 12. CDR3 DNA sequence: TGTGCCAGCAGCTCCCAACTGACGGACAGGGTTTATGGCTACACCTTC. Translated, it gives CASSSQLTDRVYGYTF.

The rearrangement links TRBV10-2 to TRBJ2-1, with D maybe TRBD1 (6 bases). V was trimmed by 7 bases and J by 2 bases, leaving 27 bases between them. Germline V lookup: CDR1 WSHSY, CDR2 SAAADI. CDR3 size: 19 residues. The CDR3 coding sequence is TGCGCCAGCATCCGGGACACACTGGAAAAGGGCGGTACCTACAATGAGCAGTTCTTC. It is translated as CASIRDTLEKGGTYNEQFF.

The chain recombines TRBV9 with TRBJ2-3; 8 bases align to TRBD2. Germline CDR1 SGDLS, CDR2 YYNGEE. There are 17 residues in the CDR3. The trim removed 2 bases at V and 0 bases at J, leaving 8 bases unmatched. The CDR3: CASSVRGAGASTDTQYF. CDR3 bases: TGTGCCAGCAGCGTTCGGGGAGCGGGGGCTAGCACAGATACGCAGTATTTT. The full variable domain, its missing parts supplied by reference TRBV9 and TRBJ2-3, is DSGVTQTPKHLITATGQRVTLRCSPRSGDLSVYWYQQSLDQGLQFLIQYYNGEERAKGNILERFSAQQFPDLHSELNLSSLELGDSALYFCASSVRGAGASTDTQYFGPGTRLTVL.

The chain employs TRBV28 and TRBJ1-2, with unresolved D. Looked up from germline, CDR1 is MDHEN and CDR2 is SYDVKM. V lost 5 bases and J 4 bases, leaving 11 bases between the germline ends. This CDR3 region has 13 residues. In DNA, the CDR3 is TGTGCCAGCAGTCCAGCCTCCGCCTATGGCTACACCTTC. Translation gives CASSPASAYGYTF.

The chain carries TRBV7-9 and TRBJ1-4; TRBD1 aligns across 11 bases. The CDR3 is 15 amino acids. Per the germline V gene, CDR1 is SEHNR and CDR2 is FQNEAQ (reference sequence). Trimming took 1 base from V and 5 from J; bases not matched to a gene: 0. CDR3 residues: CASSLGDRGNEKLFF. The CDR3 nucleotides read TGTGCCAGCAGCTTAGGGGACAGGGGGAATGAAAAACTGTTTTTT. Supplemented by reference TRBV7-9 and TRBJ1-4, the full variable domain reads DTGVSQNPRHKITKRGQNVTFRCDPISEHNRLYWYRQTLGQGPEFLTYFQNEAQLEKSRLLSDRFSAERPKGSFSTLEIQRTEQGDSAMYLCASSLGDRGNEKLFFGSGTQLSVL.

The chain carries TRBV29-1 and TRBJ1-1; D is undetermined. V dropped 3 bases and J dropped 4 bases, with 15 bases sitting between them. The germline V gene has CDR1 SQVTM and CDR2 ANQGSEA. The CDR3 extends over 14 amino acids. CDR3 protein: CSVEGLWTTTEAFF. Written as DNA, the CDR3 is TGCAGCGTTGAGGGTTTGTGGACTACCACTGAAGCTTTCTTT.

This chain connects TRBV5-1 to TRBJ1-1, with 9 bases fitting TRBD1. The germline V gene has CDR1 SGHRS and CDR2 YFSETQ. There are 14 residues in the CDR3. Trimming cost V 1 base and J 11 bases; bases outside gene matches: 9. CDR3 sequence: CASSLSLRDRAAFF. The CDR3 region has the DNA TGCGCCAGCAGCTTGTCTCTCCGGGACAGGGCGGCTTTCTTT.

This sequence joins TRBV6-1 and TRBJ2-1, with 9 bases fitting TRBD2. This CDR3 region has 17 residues. Trimming took 5 bases from V and 4 from J; bases not matched to a gene: 12. Germline V CDR1 and CDR2: MNHNS, SASEGT. The DNA of the CDR3 is TGTGCCAGCAGTAAAGGGGGGGCGGGAGGGACTTACAATGAGCAGTTCTTC. It is translated as CASSKGGAGGTYNEQFF.

V and J are TRBV30 and TRBJ2-5; TRBD2 agrees at 8 bases. CDR3 length: 15 residues. The trim removed 2 bases at V and 4 bases at J, leaving 9 bases unmatched. Germline CDR1 and CDR2: GTSNPN and SVGIG (reference sequence). For the CDR3, the DNA is TGTGCCTGGAGTTTGAGGGCGGGGGGCCGAGAGACCCAGTACTTC. As protein: CAWSLRAGGRETQYF.

V gene TRBV7-2 combines with J gene TRBJ2-1; possible D gene TRBD1, 6 bases. This CDR3 has 15 residues. Germline V gene data show CDR1 as SGHTA and CDR2 as FQGNSA. V lost 2 bases and J 5 bases, leaving 13 bases between the germline ends. The DNA for the CDR3 is TGTGCCAGCAGCTTAAGGGGGTACTGGGACAATGAGCAGTTCTTC. It codes for CASSLRGYWDNEQFF. Based on the CDR3 plus reference TRBV7-2 and TRBJ2-1, the full variable domain is GAGVSQSPSNKVTEKGKDVELRCDPISGHTALYWYRQSLGQGLEFLIYFQGNSAPDKSGLPSDRFSAERTGGSVSTLTIQRTQQEDSAVYLCASSLRGYWDNEQFFGPGTRLTVL.

V usage is TRBV5-8 and J usage is TRBJ2-7, with 8 bases that match TRBD2. The V and J ends lost 0 bases and 7 bases, in that order; junction bases with no gene match: 6. Germline V lookup: CDR1 SGHTS, CDR2 YDEGEE. There are 14 residues in the CDR3. CDR3 loop: CASSLGGLVAEQYF. In DNA form, the CDR3 reads TGTGCCAGCAGCTTGGGGGGACTAGTCGCTGAGCAGTACTTC.

The rearrangement uses TRBV4-1 and TRBJ2-7; the match to TRBD2 covers 9 bases. V lost 1 base and J lost 5; bases outside the gene matches: 3. This CDR3 has 14 amino acids. Germline V lookup: CDR1 MGHRA, CDR2 YSYEKL. The CDR3 here is CASSQVAGDHEQYF. The CDR3, as DNA: TGCGCCAGCAGCCAAGTAGCGGGAGATCACGAGCAGTACTTC.

The chain links TRBV7-2 to TRBJ2-1, with 8 bases lining up with TRBD2. V was pared by 1 base and J by 9 bases, with 8 bases of the junction left unmatched. Germline values: CDR1 SGHTA, CDR2 FQGNSA. The CDR3 is 15 amino acids. The CDR3 sequence is CASSLVVGGASEQFF. The CDR3 coding sequence is TGTGCCAGCAGCTTAGTCGTCGGGGGGGCAAGTGAGCAGTTCTTC.

This chain uses TRBV6-1 with TRBJ2-7; 13 bases match TRBD2. This CDR3 has 15 amino acids. Germline values: CDR1 MNHNS, CDR2 SASEGT. V was pared by 7 bases and J by 5 bases, with 8 bases of the junction left unmatched. The CDR3 here is CASNRLAGGRNEQYF. CDR3 DNA: TGTGCCAGCAACCGACTAGCGGGAGGAAGGAACGAGCAGTACTTC.

The rearrangement links TRBV30 to TRBJ1-2; D remains ambiguous. V was clipped by 2 bases and J by 3 bases, with 7 bases between them. The CDR3 totals 12 residues. CDR1 and CDR2 from the germline V gene are GTSNPN and SVGIG (reference sequence). The CDR3 is CAWSMVDYGYTF. In nucleotides, the CDR3 is TGTGCCTGGAGTATGGTGGACTATGGCTACACCTTC.